The present entry profiles one T cell receptor beta chain with its context. Its antigen remains unidentified. The table came from immunoSEQ multiplex PCR; TCRdb's copy has only in-frame clones and leaves some out. The table has about 56,000 clones, approximately 86% seen once. The sample comes from a study of T cell responses to AZD1222 COVID-19 vaccine. Overall study results and limits: Two AZD1222 doses significantly raised spike-specific TCR breadth and depth over controls. Unmutated regions of variants are reportedly targeted by nearly half of spike-specific TCRs. Possibly, clonal diversity was underestimated; donors were largely white British and included more females. Sampling captured repertoires only after the peak T cell response.

The input for sequencing was peripheral blood, taken on day 0 of AZD1222 vaccination. The sequence was obtained from an adult in good health.

The CDR3 loop reads CASSYGSGARTGELFF. CDR3 DNA: TGTGCCAGCAGTTACGGGTCGGGGGCGAGGACCGGGGAGCTGTTTTTT. The chain joins TRBV6-5 to TRBJ2-2; TRBD1 or TRBD2 may be the D gene (6 bases each). Germline CDR1 reads MNHEY; CDR2 reads SVGAGI. Trimming took 2 bases from V and 5 from J, leaving 15 bases between them. The CDR3 consists of 16 residues.